This section outlines one TCR beta chain sequence together with its context. The data belong to a study of blood T cell repertoires in COVID-19. Study summary: Samples representing acute and convalescent COVID-19 were sourced from the United States, Italy and Spain. In each case, the material was cDNA or gDNA derived from T cells, B-cell-depleted T cells, or PBMCs.

Per the authors' pipeline: Estimation of nucleated cell counts relied on the amplification of reference gene primers. Libraries were prepared by immunoSEQ multiplex PCR; TCRdb keeps only in-frame clonotypes and omits some of them. For V, J and clone size, that table is used; D and trimming come from the DNA. Of some 120,000 clones in the sample, about four fifths are singletons; the top ten hold over 9.5%. The germline V gene has CDR1 KGHSH and CDR2 LQKENI. Trimming cost V 4 bases and J 1 base, with 11 bases left between them. The CDR3 totals 14 residues. The rearrangement uses TRBV18 and TRBJ2-7; possibly TRBD2 for D (5 bases). Input material: peripheral blood. This receptor was taken from a human donor in a cohort sampled during active COVID-19. The CDR3 coding sequence is TGTGCCAGCTCACATCCGGGATCTTCCTACGAGCAGTACTTC. Encoded protein: CASSHPGSSYEQYF.